This T cell receptor beta chain was sequenced during a study of control samples from healthy donors and cancer patients. Germline CDR1 and CDR2: MNHEY and SMNVEV (reference sequence). The CDR3 sequence is 18 residues long. V trimming: 0 bases; J trimming: 2 bases; junction bases outside the gene matches: 9. The table came from immunoSEQ multiplex PCR; TCRdb's copy has only in-frame clones and leaves some out. The sample shows around 250,000 clones, more than 65% of them seen only once. The clonotype originates from a woman aged 55-70 years with lung cancer. Sequencing input: PBMCs. V usage is TRBV27 and J usage is TRBJ2-1; 8 bases match TRBD1. The CDR3 loop is CASSLSFPAGGTYNEQFF. Here the CDR3 DNA reads TGTGCCAGCAGTTTATCGTTCCCTGCAGGGGGCACCTACAATGAGCAGTTCTTC.